This is a list of T cell receptor beta chains from one sample in a study of shared clonotypes between healthy human individuals. The repertoire was sequenced with immunoSEQ multiplex PCR; TCRdb's copy has only in-frame clones and lacks some. The sample has around 2,000,000 clones; roughly 91% are singletons. Sequencing was done on a sample of naive CD8+ T cells from PBMCs. Receptor source: a young man in good health. Some clones in this sample may be carry-over from other donors' samples. CDR3s include the opening cysteine and the closing phenylalanine or tryptophan. D genes are given only for firm matches. Not every row has a clone size; where given, it reads once, few, many or a size class.

cdr3_nt	cdr3_aa	clone_size	d_call	v_call	j_call
TGTGCCAGCAGCCCGAGGACAGGGAGGAACGAGCAGTACTTC	CASSPRTGRNEQYF	NA	TRBD1	TRBV7-9	TRBJ2-7
TGTGCCAGCAGCCAACAGGGGGATGAAAAACTGTTTTTT	CASSQQGDEKLFF	NA	TRBD1	TRBV11-2	TRBJ1-4
TGTGCCAGCAGTTCCGAGGGGGGCGAGCAGTACTTC	CASSSEGGEQYF	NA	NA	TRBV27	TRBJ2-7
TGTGCCAGCAGTGATGTTGAAGGCTACGAGCAGTACTTC	CASSDVEGYEQYF	NA	NA	TRBV2	TRBJ2-7
TGTGCCAGCAGCGTAGGAGGACCAGACTACGAGCAGTACTTC	CASSVGGPDYEQYF	NA	NA	TRBV9	TRBJ2-7
TGTGCCAGCAGCTTAGCACAGTCGGGACTAGCGGACTCCTACAATGAGCAGTTCTTC	CASSLAQSGLADSYNEQFF	NA	TRBD2	TRBV7-9	TRBJ2-1
TGTGCCAGCAGGACACCCGCCTGGGCCACTGAAGCTTTCTTT	CASRTPAWATEAFF	NA	NA	TRBV28	TRBJ1-1
TGTGCCAGCAGCTTAGTTTCCCCGGGACAGATCTACGAGCAGTACTTC	CASSLVSPGQIYEQYF	NA	TRBD1	TRBV7-9	TRBJ2-7
TGTGCCAGCAGCGTCCAACAGGGGCCTCAGCCCCAGCATTTT	CASSVQQGPQPQHF	NA	TRBD1	TRBV9	TRBJ1-5
TGCAGCGTTGAAGTCGGGGGCTATGGCTACACCTTC	CSVEVGGYGYTF	NA	NA	TRBV29-1	TRBJ1-2
TGTGCCAGCAGTTTATCCCGGTGGGTGGGGGGGCCAGGCTACACCTTC	CASSLSRWVGGPGYTF	once	NA	TRBV27	TRBJ1-2
TGTGCCTGGAGTGTACTGCAGGGAAGGAACGAGCAGTACTTC	CAWSVLQGRNEQYF	NA	NA	TRBV30	TRBJ2-7
TGTGCCAGCAGAACTCTCACGGGAGTTGGAAATGAGCAGTTCTTC	CASRTLTGVGNEQFF	once	NA	TRBV28	TRBJ2-1
TGTGCCAGTAGTTCGGTCGGAGTTCTTTGGACTGAAGCTTTCTTT	CASSSVGVLWTEAFF	NA	NA	TRBV19	TRBJ1-1
TGTGCCAGCAGCTTCCGACAGGGATTCTACAATGAGCAGTTCTTC	CASSFRQGFYNEQFF	once	TRBD1	TRBV7-2	TRBJ2-1
TGCGCCAGCGCAGGGGGGGGTTTCGGGTTGGCTTTCTTT	CASAGGGFGLAFF	NA	TRBD1	TRBV10-1	TRBJ1-1
TGTGCCAGCACTCCTGGCCCCCTGCTGGATACGCAGTATTTT	CASTPGPLLDTQYF	once	NA	TRBV6-5	TRBJ2-3
TGTGCCACCCCGGGTGCGGGGTACAATGAGCAGTTCTTC	CATPGAGYNEQFF	NA	NA	TRBV2	TRBJ2-1
TGTGCCAGCAGCTTATTGGGGGCGGGAAGCTCCTACGAGCAGTACTTC	CASSLLGAGSSYEQYF	NA	NA	TRBV11-2	TRBJ2-7
TGTGCCAGCAGTCCCACCCACGGACAGGGTGAGCAGTACTTC	CASSPTHGQGEQYF	NA	TRBD1	TRBV27	TRBJ2-7
TGTGCCAGCAGTGGTAACACAGGTGCCGGAAACACCATATATTTT	CASSGNTGAGNTIYF	NA	NA	TRBV6-1	TRBJ1-3
TGCGCCAGCAGCTTGCCGGGGGCGTCCGCCGGGGAGCTGTTTTTT	CASSLPGASAGELFF	NA	NA	TRBV5-1	TRBJ2-2
TGTGCCAGCAGTTTACCGGCCGGCAATCAGCCCCAGCATTTT	CASSLPAGNQPQHF	few	NA	TRBV28	TRBJ1-5
TGTGCCAGCAGCGTAGGTCGGGAGATCCCAGAGACCCAGTACTTC	CASSVGREIPETQYF	NA	NA	TRBV9	TRBJ2-5
TGTGCCATCAGTGAGGCGGACGGCGAGCAGTACTTC	CAISEADGEQYF	NA	NA	TRBV10-3	TRBJ2-7
TGTGCCAGCAGCCAAGTAGTCAGGGGCGATTCACCCCTCCACTTT	CASSQVVRGDSPLHF	NA	NA	TRBV4-2	TRBJ1-6
TGTGCCACCAGCAGAGATAATGTGGGTTTAGTGGCCAACGTCCTGACTTTC	CATSRDNVGLVANVLTF	NA	NA	TRBV15	TRBJ2-6
TGTGCCAGCAGCTTAGATTCCACAGGACGGCAGAACACTGAAGCTTTCTTT	CASSLDSTGRQNTEAFF	few	NA	TRBV11-2	TRBJ1-1
TGTGCCAGCAGTCCCAGCGGGAGTTTTTATGAGCAGTTCTTC	CASSPSGSFYEQFF	NA	TRBD2	TRBV27	TRBJ2-1
TGTGCCAGCAGTTTATCAGCGGGAGGGCCTGGATACAATGAGCAGTTCTTC	CASSLSAGGPGYNEQFF	NA	TRBD2	TRBV27	TRBJ2-1
TGTGCCAGCAGTTCGGACCCTGGGAGGGAACTGTTTTTT	CASSSDPGRELFF	NA	NA	TRBV28	TRBJ1-4
TGTGCCAGCAGCGTATCACAGGGGGCCCACTATGGCTACACCTTC	CASSVSQGAHYGYTF	NA	TRBD1	TRBV9	TRBJ1-2
TGTGCCAGCAGCTTAAGGCCGAGTTTCACAGATACGCAGTATTTT	CASSLRPSFTDTQYF	NA	NA	TRBV7-8	TRBJ2-3
TGTGCCAGCACCAGGACAGGGGCCCCACTCGAGCAGTACTTC	CASTRTGAPLEQYF	NA	TRBD1	TRBV27	TRBJ2-7
TGTGCCAGCAGCGTAGGGCCTGGGGGGAAGAGGGAGCAGTACTTC	CASSVGPGGKREQYF	NA	NA	TRBV9	TRBJ2-7
TGTGCCAGCAGCTTCCCGGACTACCGCCCCTACGAGCAGTACTTC	CASSFPDYRPYEQYF	NA	NA	TRBV7-9	TRBJ2-7
TGTGCCAGCAGTTTATTCGGGGGTAACGAGCAGTACTTC	CASSLFGGNEQYF	NA	NA	TRBV27	TRBJ2-7
TGTGCCAGCAGCTTTGGCCTGGGACAGGGTGGAGAGACCCAGTACTTC	CASSFGLGQGGETQYF	once	TRBD1	TRBV5-8	TRBJ2-5
TGTGCCAGCAGTTTCCTAGCAGCCTACGAGCAGTACTTC	CASSFLAAYEQYF	NA	NA	TRBV28	TRBJ2-7
TGTGCCAGCAGCTTAGTGATGCGGGAGGGAGCAGATACGCAGTATTTT	CASSLVMREGADTQYF	NA	TRBD2	TRBV7-8	TRBJ2-3
TGTGCCAGCAGAAATACCAGGGCAGGGTCTGACACGTTC	CASRNTRAGSDTF	NA	NA	TRBV28	TRBJ1-2
TGTGCCAGCAGCTTAGTGGGACTAGCTTTCACAGATACGCAGTATTTT	CASSLVGLAFTDTQYF	NA	TRBD2	TRBV7-2	TRBJ2-3
TGCGCCAGCAGCCTCCGGGACCGCGCCAATGAGCAGTTCTTC	CASSLRDRANEQFF	NA	NA	TRBV4-1	TRBJ2-1
TGTGCCAGCAGCCGGACAGGGGTTCTCTATGGCTACACCTTC	CASSRTGVLYGYTF	NA	TRBD1	TRBV27	TRBJ1-2
TGTGCCAGCAGCTCCCCGGATACGGGAAACACCATATATTTT	CASSSPDTGNTIYF	NA	NA	TRBV7-8	TRBJ1-3